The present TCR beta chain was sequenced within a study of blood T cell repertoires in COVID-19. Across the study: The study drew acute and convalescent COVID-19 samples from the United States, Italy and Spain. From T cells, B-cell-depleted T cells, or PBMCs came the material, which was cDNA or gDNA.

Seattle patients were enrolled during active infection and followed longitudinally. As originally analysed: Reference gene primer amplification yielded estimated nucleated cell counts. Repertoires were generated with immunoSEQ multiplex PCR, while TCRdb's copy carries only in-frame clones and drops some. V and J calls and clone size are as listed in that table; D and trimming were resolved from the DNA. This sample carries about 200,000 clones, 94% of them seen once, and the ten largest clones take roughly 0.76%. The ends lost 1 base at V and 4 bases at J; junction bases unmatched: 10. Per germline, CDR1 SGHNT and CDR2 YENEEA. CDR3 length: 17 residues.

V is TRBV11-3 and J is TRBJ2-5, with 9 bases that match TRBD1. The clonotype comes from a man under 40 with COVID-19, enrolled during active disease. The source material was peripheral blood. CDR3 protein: CASSLGLGTGSSETQYF. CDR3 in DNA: TGTGCCAGCAGCTTAGGACTAGGGACAGGGTCGTCAGAGACCCAGTACTTC.